Here is one TCR beta chain with its context. What it binds is unknown. This specimen comes from a study of T cell responses to AZD1222 COVID-19 vaccine. V lost 1 base, J lost 6 bases, and 2 bases stayed unmatched. This CDR3 is built from 12 residues. The germline V gene has CDR1 GTSNPN and CDR2 SVGIG (reference sequence). Study observations and caveats: Nearly half of unique spike-specific TCRs reportedly avoided B.1.351 and B.1.1.7 mutated regions.

The data were produced by immunoSEQ multiplex PCR, yet TCRdb's version contains in-frame clones alone and is incomplete. The sample has about 150,000 clones; about 91% are singletons. The chain couples TRBV30 to TRBJ1-2; TRBD1 matches at 7 bases. The material was peripheral blood, obtained 28 days after the second AZD1222 dose. The TCR comes from an adult who received the AZD1222 COVID-19 vaccine. The DNA of the CDR3 is TGTGCCTGGAGTGGAGGGGGCCATGGCTACACCTTC. Protein product: CAWSGGGHGYTF.